The rows below give T cell receptor beta chains drawn from one sample of a study of cytotoxic CD8 clonotypes in ibrutinib-treated CLL. TCRdb's copy holds only in-frame clones and misses some; the assay was immunoSEQ multiplex PCR. The repertoire has about 49,000 clones, approximately 50% of them found once; the top ten carry 32%. Sequencing was performed on PBMCs, taken after 12 months of ibrutinib treatment. Receptors were obtained from a human donor with chronic lymphocytic leukemia. Both conserved end residues are part of each CDR3. D genes are given only for firm matches. Clone size is not always given. Where it is, it says once, few, many or a class for expanded clones.

TRBJ1-5 | . | TRBV27 | TRBD1 | CASSHTGVQPQHF | TGTGCCAGCAGCCACACAGGGGTTCAGCCCCAGCATTTT
TRBJ1-4 | few | TRBV15 | . | CATSRDATNEKLFF | TGTGCCACCAGCAGAGATGCAACTAATGAAAAACTGTTTTTT
TRBJ2-1 | . | TRBV2 | TRBD1 | CASSEVGRQGHEQFF | TGTGCCAGCAGTGAGGTGGGAAGACAGGGCCATGAGCAGTTCTTC
TRBJ2-7 | few | TRBV5-1 | TRBD2 | CASSLGGSSYEQYF | TGCGCCAGCAGCCTCGGCGGGAGCTCCTACGAGCAGTACTTC
TRBJ2-4 | . | TRBV11-2 | . | CASSGQLAKNIQYF | TGTGCCAGCAGCGGGCAGCTAGCCAAAAACATTCAGTACTTC
TRBJ2-7 | . | TRBV5-6 | TRBD1 | CASRSGQGALHEQYF | TGTGCCAGCAGGTCGGGACAGGGGGCGCTCCACGAGCAGTACTTC
TRBJ2-7 | few | TRBV7-2 | TRBD2 | CASSLKASGRGYEQYF | TGTGCCAGCAGCTTGAAAGCTAGCGGGAGGGGGTACGAGCAGTACTTC
TRBJ2-1 | few | TRBV19 | . | CATQQGKGYNEQFF | TGTGCCACCCAACAGGGAAAGGGCTACAATGAGCAGTTCTTC
TRBJ2-7 | few | TRBV28 | TRBD1 | CASSTNRQGLNEQYF | TGTGCCAGCAGTACTAACAGACAGGGTTTGAACGAGCAGTACTTC
TRBJ1-1 | . | TRBV29-1 | . | CSVAEGGNTEAFF | TGCAGCGTCGCAGAGGGAGGGAACACTGAAGCTTTCTTT
TRBJ1-1 | few | TRBV30 | . | CACSIVNTEAFF | TGTGCCTGCAGTATCGTGAACACTGAAGCTTTCTTT
TRBJ1-6 | . | TRBV4-1 | TRBD1 | CASSHRDRGYNSPLHF | TGCGCCAGCAGCCACCGGGACAGGGGATATAATTCACCCCTCCACTTT
TRBJ1-5 | many | TRBV2 | TRBD1 | CASTGQGDQPQHF | TGTGCCAGCACCGGACAGGGGGATCAGCCCCAGCATTTT
TRBJ2-2 | once | TRBV5-1 | . | CASSLVTGRNTGELFF | TGCGCCAGCAGCTTGGTAACAGGCCGAAACACCGGGGAGCTGTTTTTT
TRBJ2-3 | . | TRBV7-3 | TRBD2 | CASSLRLAGGTDTQYF | TGTGCCAGCAGCTTAAGGCTAGCGGGAGGCACAGATACGCAGTATTTT
TRBJ2-7 | . | TRBV5-1 | . | CASSSAEEQYF | TGCGCCAGCAGCTCCGCGGAGGAGCAGTACTTC
TRBJ2-7 | . | TRBV27 | TRBD2 | CASSLGGGTYEQYF | TGTGCCAGCAGTTTGGGGGGGGGAACCTACGAGCAGTACTTC
TRBJ2-1 | . | TRBV19 | . | CASSIGTSLTNEQFF | TGTGCCAGTAGTATTGGTACTAGTCTTACTAATGAGCAGTTCTTC
TRBJ2-1 | . | TRBV19 | . | CASSPSPTYNEQFF | TGTGCCAGTAGTCCGTCACCTACCTACAATGAGCAGTTCTTC
TRBJ2-1 | . | TRBV5-6 | TRBD1 | CASLAGTAYNEQFF | TGTGCCAGCCTAGCCGGGACAGCCTACAATGAGCAGTTCTTC
TRBJ1-1 | . | TRBV10-2 | . | CASSFNTEAFF | TGCGCCAGCAGCTTTAACACTGAAGCTTTCTTT
TRBJ1-2 | few | TRBV6-1 | . | CASREGPSNYGYTF | TGTGCCAGCAGGGAAGGGCCTTCTAACTATGGCTACACCTTC
TRBJ2-5 | . | TRBV14 | TRBD2 | CASSQDASGRWQETQYF | TGTGCCAGCAGCCAAGACGCTAGCGGGAGATGGCAAGAGACCCAGTACTTC
TRBJ1-3 | . | TRBV7-9 | TRBD1 | CASSFLQGYTIYF | TGTGCCAGCAGCTTCTTACAGGGGTACACCATATATTTT
TRBJ2-7 | many | TRBV27 | TRBD2 | CASSLSNLRSGRVDEQYF | TGTGCCAGCAGTTTATCGAACCTAAGGAGCGGGAGGGTCGACGAGCAGTACTTC
TRBJ1-2 | . | TRBV5-1 | . | CASSLMVGQGNYGYTF | TGCGCCAGCAGCTTGATGGTTGGGCAGGGAAACTATGGCTACACCTTC
TRBJ2-1 | few | TRBV27 | TRBD1 | CASSWGTANNEQFF | TGTGCCAGCAGCTGGGGGACAGCGAACAATGAGCAGTTCTTC
TRBJ2-7 | . | TRBV14 | . | CASSQLGGVQHSYEQYF | TGTGCCAGCAGCCAACTGGGGGGCGTACAGCACTCCTACGAGCAGTACTTC
TRBJ2-7 | . | TRBV5-8 | TRBD1 | CASSLRDRTYEQYF | TGTGCCAGCAGCTTAAGGGACAGGACCTACGAGCAGTACTTC
TRBJ2-1 | . | TRBV28 | . | CASRKDSSYNEQFF | TGTGCCAGCAGGAAGGACAGCTCCTACAATGAGCAGTTCTTC
TRBJ1-1 | few | TRBV18 | . | CASSGGTSEAFF | TGTGCCAGCTCGGGGGGGACATCCGAAGCTTTCTTT
TRBJ2-7 | . | TRBV29-1 | . | CSATGQSPYEQYF | TGCAGCGCAACCGGACAGAGCCCCTACGAGCAGTACTTC
TRBJ2-5 | few | TRBV27 | TRBD1 | CASRERRQGWEETQYF | TGTGCCAGCAGGGAGAGAAGACAGGGATGGGAAGAGACCCAGTACTTC
TRBJ2-1 | . | TRBV16 | . | CASSQGRGSGEQFF | TGTGCCAGCAGCCAGGGGCGCGGGTCTGGTGAGCAGTTCTTC
TRBJ1-2 | . | TRBV7-2 | . | CASSPRTDSWDGYTF | TGTGCCAGCAGCCCCCGGACAGATTCCTGGGATGGCTACACCTTC
TRBJ2-7 | . | TRBV9 | TRBD2 | CASSVGTSGRPYEQYF | TGTGCCAGCAGCGTAGGGACTAGCGGACGCCCCTACGAGCAGTACTTC
TRBJ2-1 | . | TRBV5-5 | . | CASSLELYNEQFF | TGTGCCAGCAGCTTGGAACTATACAATGAGCAGTTCTTC
TRBJ1-1 | . | TRBV4-1 | . | CASSQVGAANTEAFF | TGCGCCAGCAGCCAAGTGGGGGCAGCGAACACTGAAGCTTTCTTT
TRBJ1-1 | . | TRBV7-2 | . | CASSLSPDTEAFF | TGTGCCAGCAGCTTATCGCCAGACACTGAAGCTTTCTTT
TRBJ1-2 | . | TRBV30 | TRBD1 | CAWVRTGRVYGYTF | TGTGCCTGGGTACGGACAGGACGGGTCTATGGCTACACCTTC
TRBJ1-6 | . | TRBV9 | . | CASSVEGQSPPPLHF | TGTGCCAGCAGCGTAGAAGGACAGTCCCCCCCACCCCTCCACTTT
TRBJ2-1 | few | TRBV5-6 | TRBD2 | CASSLGGLAGVYNEQFF | TGTGCCAGCAGCTTGGGCGGTCTAGCGGGTGTCTACAATGAGCAGTTCTTC
TRBJ2-2 | . | TRBV5-4 | . | CASSTVAINTGELFF | TGTGCCAGCAGCACTGTAGCGATTAACACCGGGGAGCTGTTTTTT
TRBJ2-5 | once | TRBV6-1 | TRBD2 | CASSEVLAGGLETQYF | TGTGCCAGCAGTGAAGTCCTAGCGGGAGGTTTGGAGACCCAGTACTTC
TRBJ1-5 | . | TRBV28 | TRBD1 | CASRADRGNNQPQHF | TGTGCCAGCAGGGCGGACAGGGGGAACAATCAGCCCCAGCATTTT
TRBJ1-5 | . | TRBV18 | . | CASSEDRSNQPQHF | TGTGCCAGCTCCGAAGACAGAAGCAATCAGCCCCAGCATTTT
TRBJ2-5 | few | TRBV30 | . | CAWSVDRTQYF | TGTGCCTGGAGTGTAGACAGGACCCAGTACTTC